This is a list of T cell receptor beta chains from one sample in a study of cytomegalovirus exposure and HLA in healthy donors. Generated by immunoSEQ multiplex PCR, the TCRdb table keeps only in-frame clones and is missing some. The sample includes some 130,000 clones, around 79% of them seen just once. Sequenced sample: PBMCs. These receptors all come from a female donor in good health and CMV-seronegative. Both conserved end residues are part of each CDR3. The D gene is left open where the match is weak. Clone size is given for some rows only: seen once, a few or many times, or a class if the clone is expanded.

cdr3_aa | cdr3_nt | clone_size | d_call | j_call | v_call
CASRFGRTGESNQPQHF | TGTGCCAGCAGGTTTGGACGGACAGGGGAGAGCAATCAGCCCCAGCATTTT | - | TRBD1 | TRBJ1-5 | TRBV27
CAWSSLGQGFRGTGELFF | TGTGCCTGGAGTAGCCTGGGACAGGGATTTCGGGGAACCGGGGAGCTGTTTTTT | - | TRBD1 | TRBJ2-2 | TRBV30
CSAYTSGNTIYF | TGCAGCGCATACACGTCTGGAAACACCATATATTTT | - | - | TRBJ1-3 | TRBV29-1
CASSLPPSRLTF | TGTGCCAGCAGCTTGCCCCCCTCCAGGCTCACCTTC | - | - | TRBJ1-2 | TRBV7-2
CASSGSTGNSNQPQHF | TGTGCCAGCTCAGGTTCAACCGGGAATAGCAATCAGCCCCAGCATTTT | few | - | TRBJ1-5 | TRBV18
CASSLGSGYSGTEAFF | TGTGCCAGCAGCTTAGGGTCAGGTTACTCCGGCACTGAAGCTTTCTTT | - | - | TRBJ1-1 | TRBV11-2
CASSQRRARINEQFF | TGCGCCAGCAGCCAACGGCGGGCCAGGATCAATGAGCAGTTCTTC | - | - | TRBJ2-1 | TRBV4-1
CASSVGGRLNTDTQYF | TGTGCCAGCAGCGTAGGCGGGCGACTCAACACAGATACGCAGTATTTT | - | - | TRBJ2-3 | TRBV9
CASSAQGAGGYTF | TGTGCCAGCAGCGCCCAGGGGGCCGGTGGCTACACCTTC | - | TRBD1 | TRBJ1-2 | TRBV9
CASSLSPTQGRFNQPQHF | TGTGCCAGCAGTCTAAGCCCCACACAGGGGCGATTCAATCAGCCCCAGCATTTT | many | TRBD1 | TRBJ1-5 | TRBV27
CASSQEQGDQETQYF | TGTGCCAGCAGCCAAGAACAGGGGGACCAAGAGACCCAGTACTTC | few | TRBD1 | TRBJ2-5 | TRBV4-2
CASSGGSEYEQYF | TGTGCCAGCAGTGGGGGGTCTGAATACGAGCAGTACTTC | - | - | TRBJ2-7 | TRBV9
CASSLDGGIQYF | TGTGCCAGCAGCCTCGACGGAGGCATTCAGTACTTC | - | - | TRBJ2-4 | TRBV7-9
CASSGTRGGNTIYF | TGTGCCAGCAGCGGGACCCGGGGGGGAAACACCATATATTTT | - | - | TRBJ1-3 | TRBV7-2
CASSDRPGRAFTDTQYF | TGTGCCAGCAGCGACAGGCCGGGGAGGGCCTTCACAGATACGCAGTATTTT | - | TRBD2 | TRBJ2-3 | TRBV9
CASTKRFSYNEQFF | TGCGCCAGCACCAAGCGGTTCTCCTACAATGAGCAGTTCTTC | - | - | TRBJ2-1 | TRBV5-1
CASSQPGGDTEAFF | TGCGCCAGCAGCCAACCGGGGGGAGACACTGAAGCTTTCTTT | - | - | TRBJ1-1 | TRBV4-1
CASSDSTGSFGYTF | TGTGCCAGCAGTGACTCGACAGGGTCTTTTGGCTACACCTTC | - | TRBD1 | TRBJ1-2 | TRBV25-1
CSVEDRGGGRNEQFF | TGCAGCGTTGAAGATCGTGGCGGGGGGCGGAATGAGCAGTTCTTC | - | TRBD2 | TRBJ2-1 | TRBV29-1
CASSPSVGGADTQYF | TGTGCCAGCAGTCCCTCGGTAGGGGGTGCAGATACGCAGTATTTT | - | - | TRBJ2-3 | TRBV25-1
CASSNLPSGNTIYF | TGTGCCAGTAGTAACCTACCCTCTGGAAACACCATATATTTT | - | - | TRBJ1-3 | TRBV19
CASSLLAMNEQFF | TGTGCCAGCAGCTTACTAGCGATGAATGAGCAGTTCTTC | - | - | TRBJ2-1 | TRBV7-2
CASSVLPGQGDISEKLFF | TGTGCCAGCAGCGTACTACCGGGACAGGGGGATATCAGTGAAAAACTGTTTTTT | - | TRBD1 | TRBJ1-4 | TRBV7-9
CASSLGREFQETQYF | TGTGCCAGCAGTTTAGGGCGAGAGTTTCAAGAGACCCAGTACTTC | - | - | TRBJ2-5 | TRBV27
CASSSRDGEAFF | TGTGCCAGCAGCTCGCGGGATGGTGAAGCTTTCTTT | - | - | TRBJ1-1 | TRBV7-9
CASSPGSPYEQYF | TGTGCCAGCAGCCCGGGGAGCCCCTACGAGCAGTACTTC | - | - | TRBJ2-7 | TRBV7-2
CASGGLWRKNTEAFF | TGTGCCAGCGGGGGGTTGTGGAGGAAAAACACTGAAGCTTTCTTT | - | - | TRBJ1-1 | TRBV19
CASSERGSQETQYF | TGTGCCAGCTCTGAGCGGGGGAGTCAAGAGACCCAGTACTTC | - | TRBD2 | TRBJ2-5 | TRBV7-6
CASSLGGRGHTEAFF | TGTGCCAGCAGCTTAGGTGGTAGGGGGCATACTGAAGCTTTCTTT | once | TRBD1 | TRBJ1-1 | TRBV11-2
CASSPRLQGVGTEAFF | TGTGCCAGCTCACCACGGTTGCAAGGGGTGGGTACTGAAGCTTTCTTT | - | - | TRBJ1-1 | TRBV18
CATGRGRDRDTEAFF | TGTGCCACCGGGCGGGGGAGGGACAGGGACACTGAAGCTTTCTTT | - | TRBD1 | TRBJ1-1 | TRBV6-1
CASGEEGYTF | TGTGCTAGTGGTGAAGAGGGCTACACCTTC | medium-sized | - | TRBJ1-2 | TRBV12-5
CASSPGTGKETQYF | TGTGCCAGCAGCCCTGGGACAGGGAAAGAGACCCAGTACTTC | - | TRBD1 | TRBJ2-5 | TRBV13
CASSSLGAANEKLFF | TGTGCCAGCAGTTCCCTAGGGGCCGCTAATGAAAAACTGTTTTTT | few | - | TRBJ1-4 | TRBV6-6
CASSITSQGRMGYTF | TGTGCCAGTAGTATAACGAGCCAGGGGAGAATGGGCTACACCTTC | - | - | TRBJ1-2 | TRBV19
CASSPTAVAKNIQYF | TGTGCCAGCAGCCCCACAGCGGTAGCCAAAAACATTCAGTACTTC | - | - | TRBJ2-4 | TRBV7-2
CASRNRGPYEQYF | TGTGCCAGCAGAAACAGGGGACCCTACGAGCAGTACTTC | - | TRBD1 | TRBJ2-7 | TRBV6-5
CASSVAGGWTYEQYF | TGTGCCAGCAGTGTTGCGGGAGGTTGGACCTACGAGCAGTACTTC | - | TRBD2 | TRBJ2-7 | TRBV25-1
CASSQGGEGLNTEAFF | TGCGCCAGCAGCCAGGGAGGGGAAGGTTTGAACACTGAAGCTTTCTTT | few | - | TRBJ1-1 | TRBV4-1
CAWSKGQGYYNEQFF | TGTGCCTGGAGTAAAGGACAGGGGTACTACAATGAGCAGTTCTTC | - | TRBD1 | TRBJ2-1 | TRBV30
CASRPLDSNYGYTF | TGTGCCAGCAGGCCTCTAGACAGCAACTATGGCTACACCTTC | - | - | TRBJ1-2 | TRBV28
CASSLGLGVGFGEQYF | TGTGCCAGCAGCTTGGGGTTAGGGGTCGGTTTTGGCGAGCAGTACTTC | - | - | TRBJ2-7 | TRBV5-8
CSVQGAGDNEQFF | TGCAGCGTACAGGGGGCAGGTGACAATGAGCAGTTCTTC | - | TRBD1 | TRBJ2-1 | TRBV29-1
CASSITRTDTQYF | TGTGCCAGCAGCATCACTAGGACAGATACGCAGTATTTT | - | - | TRBJ2-3 | TRBV2
CASSPGTSGGPWYNEQFF | TGCGCCAGCAGCCCCGGGACTAGCGGGGGGCCCTGGTACAATGAGCAGTTCTTC | once | TRBD2 | TRBJ2-1 | TRBV4-3
CASSLAGLVADTQYF | TGCGCCAGCAGCTTGGCGGGACTAGTCGCAGATACGCAGTATTTT | - | TRBD2 | TRBJ2-3 | TRBV5-1
CASSQSRGKRAKNIQYF | TGCGCCAGCAGTCAATCTAGAGGGAAGAGGGCCAAAAACATTCAGTACTTC | - | - | TRBJ2-4 | TRBV23-1
CAISPLPTGPYEQYF | TGTGCCATCAGCCCCCTCCCGACAGGCCCCTACGAGCAGTACTTC | - | - | TRBJ2-7 | TRBV10-3
CASIQTLAGTGNGQFF | TGTGCCAGCATCCAGACCCTAGCGGGGACGGGGAATGGGCAGTTCTTC | - | TRBD2 | TRBJ2-1 | TRBV7-8
CASSEISAGRWAYNEQFF | TGTGCCAGCAGTGAAATATCAGCGGGACGGTGGGCCTACAATGAGCAGTTCTTC | - | TRBD2 | TRBJ2-1 | TRBV6-1
CASSLEGGRGQPQHF | TGCGCCAGCAGCTTGGAAGGCGGCAGGGGTCAGCCCCAGCATTTT | - | - | TRBJ1-5 | TRBV5-1
CAIKSHPSEQYF | TGTGCCATAAAAAGCCATCCGAGCGAGCAGTACTTC | - | - | TRBJ2-7 | TRBV10-3
CASSLRVSNQPQHF | TGTGCCAGCAGCTTGAGGGTTAGCAATCAGCCCCAGCATTTT | - | - | TRBJ1-5 | TRBV7-8
CASSLEGTGVDGYTF | TGCGCCAGCAGCTTGGAGGGGACAGGCGTAGATGGCTACACCTTC | few | TRBD1 | TRBJ1-2 | TRBV5-1